The 23 T cell receptor beta chains in this list originate from one sample, sequenced in a study of regulatory T cells in long-lasting Graves disease. For TCR beta, libraries came from iRepertoire HTBI primers and Arm-PCR of CDR3 regions. TCRdb recomputed calls from the multiplex PCR reads with MiXCR, one row per CDR3 protein. The sample consists of about 620,000 distinct CDR3 sequences, about 15% of them appearing once. Sample time point: newly diagnosed GD, antithyroid drugs for less than 3 months. Researchers made the TCR library from RNA that was extracted from PBMCs. These same data were also listed under a study on T cells in Graves' hyperthyroidism and ophthalmopathy.

The source material was peripheral blood mononuclear cells (PBMCs), sampled at new diagnosis, from a patient treated with antithyroid drugs. These receptors were collected from a woman in her 30s with Graves disease.

A remark on this clonotype: A junction boundary mismatches the germline segment, possibly from a read error. The rearrangement links TRBV6-1 to TRBJ2-1; 10 bases line up with TRBD2. CDR1 and CDR2 from the germline V gene are MNHNS and SASEGT. CDR3 length equals 16 residues. The CDR3 loop is CASTAVPGLANNKQFF. The CDR3 DNA sequence: TGTGCCAGCACCGCAGTCCCGGGACTAGCGAACAATAAGCAGTTCTTC.

Points on this clonotype: The junction departs from germline at one end; a sequencing error may be responsible. The rearrangement joins TRBV5-1 to TRBJ2-3, with 8 bases identical to TRBD2. Germline V lookup: CDR1 SGHRS, CDR2 YFSETQ. The CDR3 loop spans 14 amino acids. CDR3 sequence (DNA): TGTGCCAGCAGCCGAGCGGGAGTAGTAGATACGCAGTATTTT. Its protein is CASSRAGVVDTQYF.

In this sample, this clonotype turned up many times. The chain uses TRBV13 and TRBJ1-1; TRBD1 is a possible D gene (6 bases). CDR3 size: 14 residues. V gave up 5 bases and J gave up 4 bases, with 14 bases separating them. Germline CDR1 and CDR2: PRHDT and FYEKMQ (reference sequence). CDR3 amino acids: CASSIQGLFTEAFF. The CDR3 coding sequence is TGTGCCAGCAGCATACAGGGATTGTTCACTGAAGCTTTCTTT.

This clonotype came up a few times. The chain recombines TRBV30 with TRBJ2-1; 10 nucleotides agree with TRBD2. The germline V gene has CDR1 GTSNPN and CDR2 SVGIG (reference sequence). J was trimmed by 6 bases and V by 0 bases; bases with no gene match: 2. The CDR3 loop spans 14 amino acids. This chain's CDR3 is CAWSVGLAANEQFF. CDR3 in DNA: TGTGCCTGGAGTGTTGGACTAGCGGCCAATGAGCAGTTCTTC.

This clonotype was counted between two and nine times. This chain uses TRBV7-3 with TRBJ2-7; D not certain. Trimming pared 0 bases from V and 5 bases from J, leaving 11 bases between. The CDR3 is 14 residues long. Germline V lookup: CDR1 SGHTA, CDR2 FQGTGA. CDR3 protein: CASSLTVQSHEQYF. The DNA for the CDR3 is TGTGCCAGCAGCTTAACAGTACAGTCCCACGAGCAGTACTTC. Variable domain in full (rest from reference TRBV7-3 and TRBJ2-7): GAGVSQTPSNKVTEKGKYVELRCDPISGHTALYWYRQSLGQGPEFLIYFQGTGAADDSGLPNDRFFAVRPEGSVSTLKIQRTERGDSAVYLCASSLTVQSHEQYFGPGTRLTVT.

This clonotype was seen more than once but under ten times. The gene calls are TRBV18 and TRBJ2-7; D is undetermined. The V end lost 6 bases, the J end lost 0 bases, and 15 bases lay between the germline ends. Germline V gene data show CDR1 as KGHSH and CDR2 as LQKENI. CDR3 size: 15 residues. The CDR3 sequence: CASSPMTLGSYEQYF. DNA of the CDR3: TGTGCCAGCTCCCCTATGACCCTGGGCTCCTACGAGCAGTACTTC.

This rearrangement joins TRBV30 to TRBJ2-1, with D possibly TRBD2 on 6 matching bases. Per germline, CDR1 GTSNPN and CDR2 SVGIG (reference sequence). V was clipped by 2 bases and J by 0 bases, with 11 bases between them. This CDR3 is built from 15 residues. The CDR3 DNA follows: TGTGCCTGGAGTCCGGGACTTAGCTCCTACAATGAGCAGTTCTTC. Protein sequence: CAWSPGLSSYNEQFF.

This clonotype appeared a few times. The chain recombines TRBV18 with TRBJ2-4, with D possibly matching TRBD1 (5 bases). In germline, CDR1 is KGHSH, CDR2 LQKENI. The CDR3 sequence is 14 residues long. Between the trimmed V and J ends, which lost 0 bases and 7 bases, there was a span of 10 bases. CDR3 coding DNA: TGTGCCAGCTCACCACCTGACAGCCCGAACATTCAGTACTTC. Residues: CASSPPDSPNIQYF.

The sample holds many counts of this clonotype. The V gene is TRBV29-1, the J gene TRBJ2-7; no definite D call. CDR1 SQVTM and CDR2 ANQGSEA come from the germline V gene. The CDR3 is 12 residues long. Trimming removed 3 bases at V and 6 bases at J, with 12 bases between. CDR3 in amino acids: CSVEKAVGEQYF. Written as DNA, the CDR3 is TGCAGCGTTGAGAAGGCGGTTGGCGAGCAGTACTTC.

This clonotype occurred a few times. The V gene is TRBV5-1, the J gene TRBJ2-7; a weak D match, TRBD2 (6 bases). The CDR3 is 14 amino acids. V lost 5 bases and J 0 bases, leaving 12 bases between the germline ends. Germline V gene data show CDR1 as SGHRS and CDR2 as YFSETQ. In DNA, the CDR3 is TGCGCCAGCAGGCGGGACCGAAACTCCTACGAGCAGTACTTC. Its translation is CASRRDRNSYEQYF.

The chain uses TRBV11-1 and TRBJ2-2; 8 positions agree with TRBD2. CDR3 length: 18 amino acids. Per germline, CDR1 SGHAT and CDR2 FQDESV (reference sequence). Trimming took 5 bases from V and 4 from J; bases not matched to a gene: 15. The CDR3 loop is CASSRPAKGLVVTGELFF. CDR3 in DNA: TGTGCCAGCAGCCGCCCGGCCAAGGGACTAGTGGTCACCGGGGAGCTGTTTTTT.

Ten or more counts support this clonotype. The gene calls are TRBV18 and TRBJ2-7; D is perhaps TRBD1 (5 bases). Germline V CDR1 and CDR2: KGHSH, LQKENI. The CDR3 totals 14 residues. The V and J ends lost 1 base and 5 bases respectively, with 12 bases between them. CDR3 nucleotides: TGTGCCAGCTCACCACTTGATACAGGCCACGAGCAGTACTTC. Encoded protein: CASSPLDTGHEQYF.

The sample holds a few counts of this clonotype. Just one base apart from a much larger clone, this may be a read error. The genes are TRBV28 and TRBJ2-1, with D possibly called TRBD1 or TRBD2 (5 bases each). Germline CDR1 MDHEN, CDR2 SYDVKM. The ends were cut back, 6 bases at V and 2 bases at J, with 17 bases in the middle. This CDR3 is 16 amino acids long. CDR3 in amino acids: CASSLTGIGAYNEQFF. The CDR3 nucleotides read TGTGCCAGCAGCCTGACCGGGATAGGGGCCTACAATGAGCAGTTCTTC.

This clonotype appeared a few times. The chain joins TRBV28 to TRBJ1-5; perhaps TRBD1 as D (6 bases). V was pared by 1 base and J by 6 bases, with 16 bases between. Germline CDR1 and CDR2: MDHEN and SYDVKM. The CDR3 consists of 16 residues. This CDR3 reads CASSLSGVGLSQPQHF. CDR3 DNA sequence: TGTGCCAGCAGTTTATCAGGGGTGGGCTTGAGTCAGCCCCAGCATTTT.

There are many counts of this clonotype. The genes are TRBV24-1 and TRBJ2-1; D remains unclear. Trimming removed 3 bases at V and 0 bases at J, with 11 bases between. Germline assignment: CDR1 KGHDR and CDR2 SFDVKD. CDR3 size: 16 residues. The CDR3 sequence: CATSDSAEPSYNEQFF. In DNA, the CDR3 is TGTGCCACCAGTGATAGCGCGGAGCCCTCCTACAATGAGCAGTTCTTC.

The chain carries TRBV19 and TRBJ1-1, with D possibly matching TRBD1 (5 bases). This CDR3 is built from 16 residues. The ends were cut back, 5 bases at V and 1 base at J, with 17 bases in the middle. CDR1 is LNHDA, CDR2 SQIVND, per germline (reference sequence). CDR3 loop: CASSPPRAASNTEAFF. DNA for the CDR3: TGTGCCAGTAGTCCCCCCAGGGCCGCGTCGAACACTGAAGCTTTCTTT.

This chain joins TRBV20-1 and TRBJ2-1, with 11 bases fitting TRBD2. With 6 bases clipped from V and 4 bases from J, the junction kept 11 bases outside the gene matches. CDR1 and CDR2 from the germline V gene are DFQATT and SNEGSKA (reference sequence). This CDR3 contains 16 residues. The DNA for the CDR3 is TGCAGTGCGACTCCCTTGGTAGCGGGGGGGTACAATGAGCAGTTCTTC. Translation gives CSATPLVAGGYNEQFF.

The J gene is TRBJ2-1, the V gene TRBV11-3; TRBD2 aligns across 13 bases. In germline, CDR1 is SGHNT, CDR2 YENEEA. The CDR3 runs 15 residues. After removal of 4 bases from V and 9 bases from J, the junction contained 6 bases not matched to a gene. In DNA, the CDR3 is TGTGCCAGCAGCTGGACTAGCGGGAGTGGTACTGAGCAGTTCTTC. This codes for CASSWTSGSGTEQFF.

This clonotype was picked up a small number of times. The CDR3 sequence: CASSLVSGAHEQYF. Here the CDR3 DNA reads TGCGCCAGCAGCTTGGTTTCAGGGGCCCACGAGCAGTACTTC. This chain links TRBV5-1 with TRBJ2-7; D might be TRBD1 (6 bases). V was pared by 0 bases and J by 5 bases, with 12 bases between. The germline gives CDR1 SGHRS, CDR2 YFSETQ. The CDR3 contains 14 residues.

The chain combines TRBV12-3 or TRBV12-4 with TRBJ2-3; TRBD2 agrees at 10 bases. The ends lost 10 bases at V and 6 bases at J; junction bases unmatched: 19. The CDR3 totals 17 residues. As DNA, the CDR3 is TGTGCCACCAAAGGGGTGTGGCTAGCGGGAGAGATTGATACGCAGTATTTT. Its translation: CATKGVWLAGEIDTQYF.

V usage is TRBV2 and J usage is TRBJ2-1; 7 bases match TRBD2. Per germline, CDR1 SNHLY and CDR2 FYNNEI. The CDR3 loop spans 16 amino acids. V was clipped by 5 bases and J by 5 bases; unmatched bases: 12. CDR3 coding DNA: TGTGCCAGCAGTACCTTAGCGGGTTTTCTTAACAATGAGCAGTTCTTC. Protein sequence: CASSTLAGFLNNEQFF.

This clonotype occurred a few times. This chain joins TRBV18 and TRBJ1-1; no reliable D call. Per germline, CDR1 KGHSH and CDR2 LQKENI. Trimming cost V 2 bases and J 0 bases, with 10 bases left between them. The CDR3 has 15 residues. Here the CDR3 reads CASSPNLLMNTEAFF. CDR3 sequence (DNA): TGTGCCAGCTCACCAAATCTGCTTATGAACACTGAAGCTTTCTTT.

This clonotype came up a few times. The chain joins TRBV28 to TRBJ2-3; D remains ambiguous. Per germline, CDR1 MDHEN and CDR2 SYDVKM. This CDR3 contains 13 residues. V lost 5 bases and J lost 6, with 12 bases in between. The CDR3 bases are TGTGCCAGCAGTCCAGATACCAGGGATACGCAGTATTTT. It translates to CASSPDTRDTQYF.